This T cell receptor (beta chain) was captured by sequencing in a study of blood T cell repertoires in COVID-19. Study in general: The United States, Italy and Spain were the sources of the acute and convalescent COVID-19 samples. In each case, the material was cDNA or gDNA derived from T cells, B-cell-depleted T cells, or PBMCs.

Per the study methods: Reference gene primers were amplified, and this amplification served to estimate nucleated cell counts. The protocol was immunoSEQ multiplex PCR, while the TCRdb copy is restricted to in-frame clones and leaves out a portion. The DNA gave D and trimming, while V, J and clone size come from that table. The sample has 140,000 to 150,000 clones, around 82% seen once. Germline V lookup: CDR1 SGHNT, CDR2 YYREEE (reference sequence). V shed 1 base and J shed 2 bases, with 9 bases lying between them. The CDR3 runs 14 residues. The J gene is TRBJ1-1, the V gene TRBV5-4; possibly TRBD1 for D (6 bases). The sequenced sample consisted of peripheral blood. This receptor was obtained from a human donor in a cohort sampled during active COVID-19. The CDR3 nucleotides are TGTGCCAGCAGCTTGCAGGGGTATAACACTGAAGCTTTCTTT. Translation: CASSLQGYNTEAFF. Full variable domain (outside the CDR3, taken from reference TRBV5-4 and TRBJ1-1): ETGVTQSPTHLIKTRGQQVTLRCSSQSGHNTVSWYQQALGQGPQFIFQYYREEENGRGNFPPRFSGLQFPNYSSELNVNALELDDSALYLCASSLQGYNTEAFFGQGTRLTVV.